A selection of T cell receptor beta chains follows, all from one sample in a study of cytomegalovirus exposure and HLA in healthy donors. Sequencing was performed with immunoSEQ multiplex PCR; in TCRdb, only in-frame clones are kept and a portion is missing. The table has roughly 150,000 clones, roughly 87% seen once. Sequencing input: PBMCs. These receptor sequences come from a man aged 25-40 years in good health and CMV-seropositive. Both conserved end residues are part of each CDR3. Each record gives: J gene, D gene, CDR3 length, clone size, V gene, CDR3 DNA, CDR3 protein. A D gene is named only where the DNA matches it firmly. Size values are once, few and many counts, or a class for expanded clones, and some rows have none.

>TRBJ2-7|-|15|-|TRBV7-9
TGTTCCAGCAGCCCGTATGACGGTCCGGGCTACGAGCAGTACTTC
CSSSPYDGPGYEQYF
>TRBJ2-7|TRBD1|14|-|TRBV19
TGTGCCAGTAGTCCGGGACAGGGGGCCTACGAGCAGTACTTC
CASSPGQGAYEQYF
>TRBJ2-3|TRBD2|17|-|TRBV4-1
TGCGCCAGCAGCCAAGGACTAGCGGGAGTCTTACGAGATACGCAGTATTTT
CASSQGLAGVLRDTQYF
>TRBJ2-5|-|18|-|TRBV9
TGTGCCAGCAGCCCCACTAGTTGGCCGAGGAGGGTAGGAGAGACCCAGTACTTC
CASSPTSWPRRVGETQYF
>TRBJ2-7|TRBD1|16|-|TRBV6-6
TGTGCCAGCAGCTCCGATAGGGGGACAGGGGTCTACGAGCAGTACTTC
CASSSDRGTGVYEQYF
>TRBJ1-1|-|13|-|TRBV7-2
TGTGCCAGCAGCATGAGAGCGAGCACTGAAGCTTTCTTT
CASSMRASTEAFF
>TRBJ1-2|TRBD1|13|few|TRBV18
TGTGCCAGCTCACCAGGGACAGGTTATGGCTACACCTTC
CASSPGTGYGYTF
>TRBJ2-3|-|18|-|TRBV7-6
TGTGCCAGCAGTTCGTACGCCTCCGGGACTCTAACCACAGATACGCAGTATTTT
CASSSYASGTLTTDTQYF
>TRBJ2-1|-|13|-|TRBV29-1
TGCAGCGCGTACTCACCCTCCTACAATGAGCAGTTCTTC
CSAYSPSYNEQFF
>TRBJ2-7|TRBD2|16|-|TRBV30
TGTGCCTGGAGTGGCCGACTAGCGGGGCCACCCTACGAGCAGTACTTC
CAWSGRLAGPPYEQYF
>TRBJ1-6|TRBD1|14|-|TRBV18
TGTGCCAGCTCAGAGACAGGGACAAATTCACCCCTCCACTTT
CASSETGTNSPLHF
>TRBJ1-5|-|14|once|TRBV6-1
TGTGCCAGCAGCGGCGGGACCGCTTTTCAGCCCCAGCATTTT
CASSGGTAFQPQHF
>TRBJ2-2|-|14|-|TRBV28
TGTGCCAGCAAAGGGGGGGCTAACACCGGGGAGCTGTTTTTT
CASKGGANTGELFF
>TRBJ2-1|-|16|-|TRBV9
TGTGCCAGCAGCGCGGTCACCGGTCGGGGGGCGGGTGAGCAGTTCTTC
CASSAVTGRGAGEQFF
>TRBJ2-7|TRBD1|13|-|TRBV2
TGTGCCAGCAGGCTGACAGGGGGCAACGAGCAGTACTTC
CASRLTGGNEQYF
>TRBJ2-7|TRBD2|18|once|TRBV4-1
TGCGCCAGCAGCCAAGATCCCACCCGCGGGGGAAGGGGTTACGAGCAGTACTTC
CASSQDPTRGGRGYEQYF
>TRBJ2-2|TRBD1|17|-|TRBV5-1
TGCGCCAGCGGATCCGGTCGGGGACAGGGAGCGGGCGGGGAGCTGTTTTTT
CASGSGRGQGAGGELFF
>TRBJ1-6|-|18|-|TRBV28
TGTGCCAGCAGTTTAACAGGGTACGAAGGCCCCTATAATTCACCCCTCCACTTT
CASSLTGYEGPYNSPLHF
>TRBJ1-1|TRBD1|13|-|TRBV28
TGTGCCAGCAGTCAGACAGGGACCACTGAAGCTTTCTTT
CASSQTGTTEAFF
>TRBJ2-5|-|15|few|TRBV4-3
TGCGCCAGCAGCCAAGGATCGGTCAACCAAGAGACCCAGTACTTC
CASSQGSVNQETQYF
>TRBJ2-3|TRBD2|16|-|TRBV27
TGTGCCAGCAGTTTCCTAGCGGGGGGTTTGACAGATACGCAGTATTTT
CASSFLAGGLTDTQYF
>TRBJ2-1|-|14|-|TRBV27
TGTGCCAGCAGTGTTCGCAGGGAAACGGGTGAGCAGTTCTTC
CASSVRRETGEQFF
>TRBJ2-1|TRBD2|13|-|TRBV6-5
TGTGCCAGCAGTTCGGGACTACCCAATGAGCAGTTCTTC
CASSSGLPNEQFF
>TRBJ1-5|TRBD1|15|-|TRBV28
TGTGCCAGCAGTCTCCCAGGGGGCAACAATCAGCCCCAGCATTTT
CASSLPGGNNQPQHF
>TRBJ1-1|-|14|few|TRBV27
TGTGCCAGCTCCTCATACGGGGGGTTAACTGAAGCTTTCTTT
CASSSYGGLTEAFF
>TRBJ2-7|TRBD1|15|-|TRBV7-2
TGTGCCAGCAGTTTTCCGGGACAGGGGGCCTACGAGCAGTACTTC
CASSFPGQGAYEQYF
>TRBJ1-1|-|17|-|TRBV27
TGTGCCAGCAGTTTATCGATCCTAGGGACAATGAACACTGAAGCTTTCTTT
CASSLSILGTMNTEAFF
>TRBJ2-2|TRBD2|16|-|TRBV28
TGTGCCAGCAGTTCCGCCCGTGCGGGGGTCACCGGGGAGCTGTTTTTT
CASSSARAGVTGELFF
>TRBJ1-1|-|16|-|TRBV13
TGTGCCAGCAGCCCGGCGGTACAGGGATGGGGGACTGAAGCTTTCTTT
CASSPAVQGWGTEAFF
>TRBJ1-3|-|13|-|TRBV29-1
TGCAGCGTTACCAGGGGATCTGGAAACACCATATATTTT
CSVTRGSGNTIYF
>TRBJ2-1|-|14|few|TRBV6-5
TGTGCCAGCAGTTCCTGGGACTCGGGTCGGGAGCAGTTCTTC
CASSSWDSGREQFF
>TRBJ1-5|-|13|-|TRBV6-5
TGTGCCAGCAGTTATACTCGAAGTCAGCCCCAGCATTTT
CASSYTRSQPQHF
>TRBJ1-5|-|16|-|TRBV28
TGTGCCAGCAGTTTGAGGGTTGGGATAAACAATCAGCCCCAGCATTTT
CASSLRVGINNQPQHF